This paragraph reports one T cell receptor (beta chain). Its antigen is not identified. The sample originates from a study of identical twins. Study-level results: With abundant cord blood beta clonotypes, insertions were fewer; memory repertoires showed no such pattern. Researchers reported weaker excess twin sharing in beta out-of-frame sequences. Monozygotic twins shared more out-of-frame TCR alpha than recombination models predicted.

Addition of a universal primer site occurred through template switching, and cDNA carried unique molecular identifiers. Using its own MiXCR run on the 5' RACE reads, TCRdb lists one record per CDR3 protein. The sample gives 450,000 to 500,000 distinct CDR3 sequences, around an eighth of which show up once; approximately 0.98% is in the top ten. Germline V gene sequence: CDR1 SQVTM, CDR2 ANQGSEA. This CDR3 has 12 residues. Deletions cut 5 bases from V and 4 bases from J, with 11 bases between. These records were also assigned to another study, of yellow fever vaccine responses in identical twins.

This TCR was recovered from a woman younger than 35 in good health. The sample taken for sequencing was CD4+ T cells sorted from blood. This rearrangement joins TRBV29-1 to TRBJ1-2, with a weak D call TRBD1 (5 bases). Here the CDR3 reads CSVWGGAYGYTF. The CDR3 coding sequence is TGCAGCGTTTGGGGGGGAGCCTATGGCTACACCTTC.